A single sample gave rise to the 20 T cell receptor beta chains below, sequenced in a study of T cells in Graves' hyperthyroidism and ophthalmopathy. RNA transcripts were the template for amplifying TCR beta CDR3 regions. The HTBI primer set served for first-round RT-PCR of the TCR CDR3. TCRdb processed the multiplex PCR reads anew with MiXCR; each CDR3 protein has one entry. The sample carries roughly 510,000 distinct CDR3 sequences, 40% to 55% recorded once. The sequencing sample was made of peripheral blood or thyroid tissue (not recorded which). These receptors originate from an adult woman with Graves' disease, either hyperthyroidism or ophthalmopathy (not recorded which).

The V gene is TRBV7-1, the J gene TRBJ1-6; the D is unclear. TRBV7-1 is an open reading frame whose function is uncertain. Deletions cut 3 bases from V and 0 bases from J, with 12 bases between. This CDR3 region has 17 residues. The CDR3 is CASSSNGWSSYNSPLHF. CDR3 DNA: TGTGCCAGCAGCTCGAATGGGTGGAGCTCCTATAATTCACCCCTCCACTTT.

This clonotype was seen more than once but under ten times. The rearrangement joins TRBV20-1 to TRBJ2-7, with 9 bases lining up with TRBD1. CDR1 DFQATT and CDR2 SNEGSKA come from the germline V gene (reference sequence). This CDR3 has 15 amino acids. V was clipped by 0 bases and J by 5 bases; unmatched bases: 8. The CDR3 DNA sequence: TGCAGTGCTAGAGATGTGGGGACAGGGATCGACGAGCAGTACTTC. Its protein product is CSARDVGTGIDEQYF.

This clonotype was recorded at least ten times. The V and J genes are TRBV20-1 and TRBJ1-5; no clear D gene. CDR3 length equals 12 residues. V dropped 6 bases and J dropped 5 bases, with 11 bases sitting between them. Germline lookup yields CDR1 DFQATT and CDR2 SNEGSKA (reference sequence). The CDR3 DNA reads TGCAGTGCGGGCAGGCAATATCAGCCCCAGCATTTT. Amino acids: CSAGRQYQPQHF.

Here the CDR3 reads CASSLAGVDTEAFF. CDR3 sequence (DNA): TGTGCCAGCAGCTTGGCTGGGGTAGACACTGAAGCTTTCTTT. The V and J genes are TRBV5-5 and TRBJ1-1; D not certain. CDR1 SGHKS and CDR2 YYEKEE come from the germline V gene (reference sequence). The CDR3 has 14 residues. Trimming cost V 0 bases and J 3 bases, with 9 bases left between them.

The CDR3 here is CSVVGGQGHGYTF. CDR3 DNA: TGCAGCGTTGTTGGGGGACAGGGACATGGCTACACCTTC. The J gene is TRBJ1-2, the V gene TRBV29-1; 9 bases match TRBD1. The CDR3 is 13 amino acids. V was pared by 4 bases and J by 6 bases, with 6 bases of the junction left unmatched. Germline CDR1 is SQVTM and CDR2 is ANQGSEA.

Only one count was recorded for this clonotype. The chain joins TRBV12-3 or TRBV12-4 to TRBJ1-3; maybe TRBD1 (5 bases). The CDR3 contains 16 residues. Trimming pared 2 bases from V and 4 bases from J, leaving 15 bases between. In DNA form, the CDR3 reads TGTGCCAGCAGTTTATCGGGATCACAGGCGGGAAACACCATATATTTT. This sequence encodes CASSLSGSQAGNTIYF.

Only one count was recorded for this clonotype. The genes are TRBV6-4 and TRBJ2-7, with a tentative D call TRBD2 (6 bases). Germline V CDR1 and CDR2: MRHNA, SNTAGT. The CDR3 spans 13 residues. V lost 5 bases and J 6 bases, leaving 14 bases between the germline ends. This CDR3 reads CASSYSVGGEQYF. In DNA form, the CDR3 reads TGTGCCAGCAGTTACAGCGTGGGGGGCGAGCAGTACTTC.

V and J are TRBV25-1 and TRBJ2-5, with D possibly TRBD2 on 5 matching bases. V was trimmed by 6 bases and J by 4 bases, leaving 21 bases between them. Germline V gives CDR1 MGHDK, CDR2 SYGVNS. The CDR3 consists of 16 residues. Here the CDR3 DNA reads TGTGCCAGCAGCGATCCCCCGGGGTATGCCCGAGAGACCCAGTACTTC. It translates to CASSDPPGYARETQYF.

This clonotype was picked up a small number of times. J is TRBJ2-3 and V is TRBV7-2; D perhaps matches TRBD2 (5 bases). The CDR3 loop spans 14 amino acids. CDR1 and CDR2 from the germline V gene are SGHTA and FQGNSA. V lost 1 base, J lost 0 bases, and 5 bases lay in between. CDR3 nucleotide sequence: TGTGCCAGCAGCTTAGGACTAAGCACAGATACGCAGTATTTT. The encoded protein is CASSLGLSTDTQYF.

This clonotype was recorded many times. The chain combines TRBV29-1 with TRBJ2-7; possibly TRBD1 for D (7 bases). CDR3 size: 13 residues. V was pared by 6 bases and J by 1 base, with 13 bases between. Germline CDR1 is SQVTM and CDR2 is ANQGSEA. The DNA of the CDR3 is TGCAGCGTGCGGCGGGACAGTTCCTACGAGCAGTACTTC. Translated, it gives CSVRRDSSYEQYF.

There are many counts of this clonotype. The rearrangement links TRBV5-8 to TRBJ1-1; tentatively, D is TRBD1 (5 bases). Trimming removed 4 bases from V and 8 bases from J, with 18 bases in between. CDR1 and CDR2 (germline): SGHTS, YDEGEE. The CDR3 spans 14 residues. CDR3 region: CASSVGHGGKEAFF. DNA of the CDR3: TGTGCCAGCAGCGTGGGGCATGGAGGGAAAGAAGCTTTCTTT.

This chain connects TRBV19 to TRBJ1-5; D gene ambiguous. The germline gives CDR1 LNHDA, CDR2 SQIVND (reference sequence). The CDR3 is made up of 14 amino acids. The V gene lost 8 bases and the J gene lost 4 bases, with 15 bases spanning the gap. The DNA for the CDR3 is TGTGCCAGTCCCCCCGAGGTTGGGAATCAGCCCCAGCATTTT. It encodes CASPPEVGNQPQHF.

The rearrangement links TRBV5-1 to TRBJ1-1; D not resolved. The V gene's germline CDR1 is SGHRS and CDR2 YFSETQ. V gave up 0 bases and J gave up 2 bases, with 8 bases separating them. This CDR3 is built from 14 residues. This CDR3 is CASSLGTINTEAFF. CDR3 nucleotides: TGCGCCAGCAGCTTGGGAACAATAAACACTGAAGCTTTCTTT.

J is TRBJ1-2 and V is TRBV30, with 7 nucleotides matching TRBD1. CDR3 length equals 14 residues. Trimming took 0 bases from V and 5 from J; bases not matched to a gene: 6. CDR1 and CDR2 (germline): GTSNPN, SVGIG (reference sequence). The CDR3 DNA reads as TGTGCCTGGAGTGTTAGGGGGCCGGGGTATGGCTACACCTTC. This encodes CAWSVRGPGYGYTF.

This clonotype was counted a single time. V gene TRBV15 combines with J gene TRBJ2-5, with 10 nucleotides matching TRBD1. CDR1 is LNHNV, CDR2 YYDKDF, per germline (reference sequence). After removal of 2 bases from V and 5 bases from J, the junction contained 5 bases not matched to a gene. The CDR3 totals 15 residues. The DNA for the CDR3 is TGTGCCACCAGCAGATCCGGGACAGGGGTGGAGACCCAGTACTTC. The encoded protein is CATSRSGTGVETQYF.

In DNA form, the CDR3 reads TGCAGCGTTGAAACAGGGTCGGGGACTGAAGCTTTCTTT. Translated, it gives CSVETGSGTEAFF. The rearrangement links TRBV29-1 to TRBJ1-1, with D possibly TRBD1 on 6 matching bases. V lost 2 bases and J 5 bases, leaving 12 bases between the germline ends. Per germline, CDR1 SQVTM and CDR2 ANQGSEA. This CDR3 spans 13 amino acids.

Points on this clonotype: The junction does not match germline at one end; this may be a read error. The chain employs TRBV12-3 or TRBV12-4 and TRBJ2-7; D is undetermined. This CDR3 comprises 12 residues. DNA of the CDR3: TGTGCCAGCAGTGTAGCCTCCTACGAGCAGTACTTC. Its translation is CASSVASYEQYF.

This chain connects TRBV20-1 to TRBJ2-7, with 16 bases matching TRBD2. The CDR3 covers 17 residues. Looked up from germline, CDR1 is DFQATT and CDR2 is SNEGSKA (reference sequence). With 3 bases clipped from V and 0 bases from J, the junction kept 5 bases outside the gene matches. This chain's CDR3 is CSARGLAGGLSSYEQYF. The CDR3 region has the DNA TGCAGTGCTAGGGGACTAGCGGGAGGGTTAAGCTCCTACGAGCAGTACTTC.

The chain joins TRBV2 to TRBJ1-5; D remains unclear. The CDR3 runs to 14 residues. V was pared by 8 bases and J by 4 bases, with 15 bases between. From germline, CDR1 is SNHLY and CDR2 FYNNEI. CDR3 amino acids: CASAGQLWNQPQHF. Here the CDR3 DNA reads TGTGCCAGCGCAGGTCAGTTATGGAATCAGCCCCAGCATTTT.

This clonotype was observed many times. The chain uses TRBV11-2 and TRBJ1-1, with D perhaps TRBD1 (5 bases). V gave up 4 bases and J gave up 4 bases, with 10 bases separating them. The CDR3 spans 13 residues. CDR1 is SGHAT and CDR2 is FQNNGV in the germline V gene. DNA for the CDR3: TGTGCCAGCAGCTCGGTAAGGGGCACTGAAGCTTTCTTT. Translating it yields CASSSVRGTEAFF.